Below, 31 T cell receptor beta chains from the same sample are listed, as sequenced in a study of T cell responses to AZD1222 COVID-19 vaccine. Produced via immunoSEQ multiplex PCR; TCRdb's table is partial and in-frame only. Of about 94,000 clones in the sample, roughly 90% were seen once. The starting material was peripheral blood, obtained on day 0 of AZD1222 vaccination. The origin of the receptors is an adult in good health.

This clone was counted once. V usage is TRBV6-5 and J usage is TRBJ1-2, with 7 bases fitting TRBD1. This CDR3 has 13 residues. After removal of 5 bases from V and 4 bases from J, the junction contained 4 bases not matched to a gene. Germline lookup yields CDR1 MNHEY and CDR2 SVGAGI. The CDR3 reads CASSTGEGYGYTF. The CDR3 DNA reads as TGTGCCAGCAGTACAGGGGAAGGCTATGGCTACACCTTC.

The chain combines TRBV4-3 with TRBJ2-7; weak D call: TRBD2 (5 bases). Trimming stripped 0 bases from V and 6 bases from J, with 9 bases between. Germline CDR1 and CDR2: LGHNA and YSLEER. The CDR3 is made up of 13 amino acids. The CDR3 DNA reads TGCGCCAGCAGCCAAGAACGTCTAGCCGAGCAGTACTTC. Residues: CASSQERLAEQYF.

The genes are TRBV7-3 and TRBJ2-3; possible D gene TRBD2, 6 bases. V lost 5 bases to trimming and J lost 2 bases, with 17 bases between them. Germline V CDR1 and CDR2: SGHTA, FQGTGA. This CDR3 contains 16 residues. The DNA for the CDR3 is TGTGCCAGCAGCCCCCAGCCGGGACTGAACACAGATACGCAGTATTTT. Protein: CASSPQPGLNTDTQYF. Full variable domain (rest looked up from reference TRBV7-3 and TRBJ2-3): GAGVSQTPSNKVTEKGKYVELRCDPISGHTALYWYRQSLGQGPEFLIYFQGTGAADDSGLPNDRFFAVRPEGSVSTLKIQRTERGDSAVYLCASSPQPGLNTDTQYFGPGTRLTVL.

The rearrangement uses TRBV27 and TRBJ2-7; the match to TRBD1 covers 9 bases. The ends lost 3 bases at V and 4 bases at J; junction bases unmatched: 19. Germline CDR1 is MNHEY and CDR2 is SMNVEV (reference sequence). The CDR3 is 19 residues long. The CDR3 protein is CASSFRVRTGTGSPYEQYF. In DNA form, the CDR3 reads TGTGCCAGCAGTTTTAGGGTGCGCACCGGGACAGGGTCCCCATACGAGCAGTACTTC.

The V and J genes are TRBV19 and TRBJ2-7; D might be TRBD1 or TRBD2, each matching 5 bases. Trimming cost V 1 base and J 6 bases, with 16 bases left between them. CDR3 length equals 15 residues. The germline CDR1 and CDR2 sequences are LNHDA and SQIVND (reference sequence). CDR3 sequence: CASSIVRGTGTEQYF. The CDR3 region has the DNA TGTGCCAGTAGTATAGTGAGGGGAACGGGGACCGAGCAGTACTTC.

The chain couples TRBV6-1 to TRBJ1-6; no reliable D call. The germline CDR1 and CDR2 sequences are MNHNS and SASEGT. This CDR3 region has 15 residues. Trimming took off 3 bases at V and 0 bases at J, with 6 bases between the two ends. In DNA, the CDR3 is TGTGCCAGCAGTGACGGGAACTCCTATAATTCACCCCTCCACTTT. Residues: CASSDGNSYNSPLHF.

This clone was observed once. This chain links TRBV3-1 (or the pseudogene TRBV3-2) with TRBJ1-2; D is uncertain. The germline V and J ends were trimmed by 1 base and 6 bases, with 9 bases remaining between them. Germline CDR1 and CDR2: LGHDT and YNNKEL (reference sequence). There are 13 residues in the CDR3. CDR3 amino acids: CASSQAPRHGYTF. The CDR3 nucleotides read TGTGCCAGCAGCCAAGCCCCTCGACATGGCTACACCTTC.

The rearrangement joins TRBV5-6 to TRBJ2-5; 9 positions agree with TRBD1. V lost 4 bases and J lost 2; bases outside the gene matches: 6. The CDR3 consists of 15 residues. Germline V gene lookup returns CDR1 SGHDT and CDR2 YYEEEE. The CDR3 nucleotides are TGTGCCAGCAGCGCCACAGGGGGCGGGCAAGAGACCCAGTACTTC. It specifies CASSATGGGQETQYF.

This sequence joins TRBV7-9 and TRBJ1-1, with D possibly matching TRBD1 (6 bases). This CDR3 has 15 residues. The V gene lost 6 bases and the J gene lost 7 bases, with 21 bases spanning the gap. Germline CDR1 and CDR2: SEHNR and FQNEAQ (reference sequence). The CDR3 loop reads CASSLPGAPSGEAFF. The CDR3 nucleotides read TGTGCCAGCAGTTTGCCAGGGGCTCCTAGCGGTGAAGCTTTCTTT.

This clone occurred a few times. The rearrangement links TRBV6-2 or TRBV6-3 to TRBJ1-6, with unresolved D. Germline CDR1 MNHEY, CDR2 SVGEGT. The CDR3 loop spans 19 amino acids. V lost 2 bases, J lost 0 bases, and 17 bases lay in between. CDR3 residues: CASSYIPIAGSSYNSPLHF. Here the CDR3 DNA reads TGTGCCAGCAGTTACATCCCAATCGCGGGGAGCTCCTATAATTCACCCCTCCACTTT.

V and J are TRBV4-1 and TRBJ1-1; 10 bases line up with TRBD1. The ends lost 0 bases at V and 5 bases at J; junction bases unmatched: 12. Per the germline V gene, CDR1 is MGHRA and CDR2 is YSYEKL. This CDR3 region has 18 residues. The DNA for the CDR3 is TGCGCCAGCAGCCAAGAAGCGGGGACAGGGGTAGGTAGAACTGAAGCTTTCTTT. This gives the protein CASSQEAGTGVGRTEAFF.

V and J are TRBV6-5 and TRBJ1-2, with a tentative D call TRBD1 (6 bases). With 5 bases removed from V and 4 bases from J, the gap between germline ends came to 11 bases. This CDR3 has 13 residues. Germline assignment: CDR1 MNHEY and CDR2 SVGAGI. The CDR3 is CASSRTDVYGYTF. Here the CDR3 DNA reads TGTGCCAGCAGTCGGACAGATGTCTATGGCTACACCTTC.

A word on this clone: Different DNA sequences within this sample yield the same CDR3. The V call is TRBV11-2, the J call TRBJ1-2; perhaps TRBD1 as D (5 bases). The CDR3 runs 11 residues. CDR1 and CDR2 (germline): SGHAT, FQNNGV. V lost 2 bases and J 7 bases, leaving 5 bases between the germline ends. The CDR3 bases are TGTGCCAGCAGCTTAAGGGGTGGCTACACCTTC. It codes for CASSLRGGYTF.

The rearrangement uses TRBV3-1 (or the pseudogene TRBV3-2) and TRBJ1-1; unclear D gene. Trimming left V 5 bases short and J 2 bases short, with 12 bases between. CDR1 LGHDT and CDR2 YNNKEL come from the germline V gene (reference sequence). This CDR3 is 14 amino acids long. CDR3 in DNA: TGTGCCAGCAGCAGCCGAGGAATAAACACTGAAGCTTTCTTT. Protein product: CASSSRGINTEAFF.

The chain employs TRBV2 and TRBJ1-3; D is uncertain. Germline CDR1 and CDR2: SNHLY and FYNNEI. This CDR3 is 15 amino acids long. Trimming took off 3 bases at V and 4 bases at J, with 13 bases between the two ends. In DNA form, the CDR3 reads TGTGCCAGCAGTGATTTCGGTATTGCGGGAAACACCATATATTTT. It is translated as CASSDFGIAGNTIYF.

CDR3 residues: CASTVRAGSVEQYF. The CDR3 bases are TGTGCCAGTACTGTTCGGGCAGGGTCGGTCGAGCAGTACTTC. The J gene is TRBJ2-7, the V gene TRBV19, with D possibly matching TRBD1 (5 bases). The CDR3 spans 14 residues. V was clipped by 7 bases and J by 6 bases, with 19 bases between them. CDR1 LNHDA and CDR2 SQIVND come from the germline V gene (reference sequence).

This clone was counted between two and nine times. This chain uses TRBV11-2 with TRBJ1-1; D not certain. V dropped 0 bases and J dropped 4 bases, with 9 bases sitting between them. Germline CDR1 is SGHAT and CDR2 is FQNNGV. The CDR3 totals 14 residues. CDR3 DNA sequence: TGTGCCAGCAGCTTAGATGGGGTAGGCACTGAAGCTTTCTTT. Translation: CASSLDGVGTEAFF.

The chain carries TRBV7-8 and TRBJ2-5; the D is unclear. The CDR3 extends over 13 amino acids. V was shortened by 3 bases and J by 5 bases, with 10 bases between the two germline ends. Germline lookup yields CDR1 SGHVS and CDR2 FQNEAQ. Written as DNA, the CDR3 is TGTGCCAGCAGCTTCTCCGGGTATGAGACCCAGTACTTC. Encoded protein: CASSFSGYETQYF. The full variable domain, with the rest looked up from reference TRBV7-8 and TRBJ2-5, is GAGVSQSPRYKVAKRGQDVALRCDPISGHVSLFWYQQALGQGPEFLTYFQNEAQLDKSGLPSDRFFAERPEGSVSTLKIQRTQQEDSAVYLCASSFSGYETQYFGPGTRLLVL.

V gene TRBV12-3 or TRBV12-4 combines with J gene TRBJ1-1; D is unclear. The CDR3 has 12 amino acids. Between the trimmed V and J ends, which lost 7 bases and 5 bases, there was a span of 11 bases. The CDR3 protein is CASTPLRTEAFF. CDR3 nucleotide sequence: TGTGCCAGCACCCCCCTTCGGACTGAAGCTTTCTTT.

The chain employs TRBV24-1 and TRBJ2-7; D might be TRBD2 (6 bases). The germline gives CDR1 KGHDR, CDR2 SFDVKD. The germline V and J ends were trimmed by 3 bases and 3 bases, with 14 bases remaining between them. This CDR3 contains 15 residues. CDR3 bases: TGTGCCACCAGTGATACCCGGGGAGGCCACTACGAGCAGTACTTC. Residues: CATSDTRGGHYEQYF.

The V gene is TRBV7-3, the J gene TRBJ2-7; D is uncertain. The CDR3 runs 14 residues. Per the germline V gene, CDR1 is SGHTA and CDR2 is FQGTGA. Trimming removed 1 base from V and 5 bases from J, with 12 bases in between. CDR3 residues: CASSLRGWEDEQYF. In nucleotides, the CDR3 is TGTGCCAGCAGCTTAAGGGGTTGGGAAGACGAGCAGTACTTC.

This clone has a handful of counts. The chain has TRBV3-1 (or the pseudogene TRBV3-2) and TRBJ1-1, with 7 bases aligning to TRBD1. V lost 4 bases and J lost 7; bases outside the gene matches: 3. The CDR3 length is 12 residues. Germline CDR1 LGHDT, CDR2 YNNKEL (reference sequence). The CDR3 region has the DNA TGTGCCAGCAGCCTACAGGGGCTTGAAGCTTTCTTT. Translating it yields CASSLQGLEAFF.

The CDR3 region is CASSLDRGIYEQYF. The DNA of the CDR3 is TGCGCCAGCAGCTTGGACAGGGGGATCTACGAGCAGTACTTC. The V call is TRBV5-1, the J call TRBJ2-7; 8 bases align to TRBD1. The CDR3 consists of 14 residues. Per germline, CDR1 SGHRS and CDR2 YFSETQ. The trim removed 0 bases at V and 3 bases at J, leaving 2 bases unmatched. The full variable domain, in which reference TRBV5-1 and TRBJ2-7 provide the parts outside the CDR3, is KAGVTQTPRYLIKTRGQQVTLSCSPISGHRSVSWYQQTPGQGLQFLFEYFSETQRNKGNFPGRFSGRQFSNSRSEMNVSTLELGDSALYLCASSLDRGIYEQYFGPGTRLTVT.

This chain connects TRBV7-2 to TRBJ1-5; TRBD1 agrees at 9 bases. V lost 5 bases and J lost 6; bases outside the gene matches: 8. Germline V lookup: CDR1 SGHTA, CDR2 FQGNSA. This CDR3 spans 15 amino acids. The CDR3 loop is CASSRRQGEGQPQHF. DNA for the CDR3: TGTGCCAGCAGCCGCAGACAGGGGGAGGGTCAGCCCCAGCATTTT.

The chain links TRBV29-1 to TRBJ1-1; 8 bases fit TRBD1. This CDR3 is 13 amino acids long. Per the germline V gene, CDR1 is SQVTM and CDR2 is ANQGSEA. After removal of 7 bases from V and 1 base from J, the junction contained 5 bases not matched to a gene. The CDR3 nucleotides are TGCAGCGCCTCGGGACAGGAGAACACTGAAGCTTTCTTT. As protein: CSASGQENTEAFF.

This rearrangement joins TRBV7-3 to TRBJ2-1; 10 positions agree with TRBD2. The junction had 4 bases not matched to a gene; V was cut back by 4 bases and J by 4 bases. Germline V lookup: CDR1 SGHTA, CDR2 FQGTGA. CDR3 length: 15 amino acids. The CDR3 DNA is TGTGCCAGCAGCTCGCTAGCGGGGGATTACAATGAGCAGTTCTTC. Translating it yields CASSSLAGDYNEQFF.

This chain links TRBV15 with TRBJ1-5, with 9 bases identical to TRBD1. V was pared by 0 bases and J by 2 bases, with 5 bases of the junction left unmatched. Germline loops: CDR1 LNHNV, CDR2 YYDKDF (reference sequence). The CDR3 is 17 residues long. CDR3 residues: CATSREATGGRNQPQHF. The CDR3, as DNA: TGTGCCACCAGCAGAGAGGCGACAGGGGGGCGCAATCAGCCCCAGCATTTT.

This rearrangement joins TRBV11-2 to TRBJ2-7; D may be TRBD1 (6 bases). V lost 4 bases and J 6 bases, leaving 10 bases between the germline ends. The CDR3 has 12 residues. In germline, CDR1 is SGHAT, CDR2 FQNNGV. The CDR3 is CASSSTGAEQYF. Here the CDR3 DNA reads TGTGCCAGCAGCTCGACAGGCGCCGAGCAGTACTTC.

The chain has TRBV11-3 and TRBJ2-7, with a possible D match to TRBD1 (5 bases). This CDR3 is 15 amino acids long. Trimming removed 1 base at V and 0 bases at J, with 10 bases between. Germline V gene data show CDR1 as SGHNT and CDR2 as YENEEA. The DNA for the CDR3 is TGTGCCAGCAGCTTAGGAGCAGGGAACTCCTACGAGCAGTACTTC. This gives the protein CASSLGAGNSYEQYF. The variable domain in full, with the rest retrieved from reference TRBV11-3 and TRBJ2-7, is EAGVVQSPRYKIIEKKQPVAFWCNPISGHNTLYWYLQNLGQGPELLIRYENEEAVDDSQLPKDRFSAERLKGVDSTLKIQPAELGDSAVYLCASSLGAGNSYEQYFGPGTRLTVT.

The chain couples TRBV11-2 to TRBJ1-5; TRBD1 agrees at 10 bases. The ends lost 4 bases at V and 2 bases at J; junction bases unmatched: 2. The CDR3 is made up of 15 amino acids. In germline, CDR1 is SGHAT, CDR2 FQNNGV. CDR3 in DNA: TGTGCCAGCAGCTCTGACAGGGGGCGCAATCAGCCCCAGCATTTT. Residues: CASSSDRGRNQPQHF.

V usage is TRBV19 and J usage is TRBJ1-3; tentatively, D is TRBD1 (6 bases). Germline-derived CDR1 and CDR2 are LNHDA and SQIVND (reference sequence). Trimming stripped 9 bases from V and 0 bases from J, with 15 bases between. The CDR3 consists of 15 residues. CDR3 nucleotide sequence: TGTGCCAGGCGTTCGGGGGGGCTCTCTGGAAACACCATATATTTT. Translated, it gives CARRSGGLSGNTIYF.